This is a list of T cell receptor beta chains from one sample in a study of control samples from healthy donors and cancer patients. Profiled with immunoSEQ multiplex PCR; TCRdb holds only in-frame clones, not every one. The sample consists of 250,000 to 300,000 clones, around 79% of them appearing once. Material: PBMCs. These receptors were obtained from an older woman with lung cancer. Each CDR3 is given with its conserved first and last residue. The D gene is left open where the match is weak. Clone size is shown for a subset of rows, as once, few, many or a class of expanded clone.

d_gene: TRBD1; j_gene: TRBJ1-1; abundance: NA; v_gene: TRBV7-2; CDR3nt: TGTGCCAGCAGCTCGGACAGGGGGCGGATCACTGAAGCTTTCTTT; CDR3aa: CASSSDRGRITEAFF
d_gene: NA; j_gene: TRBJ2-3; abundance: few; v_gene: TRBV11-2; CDR3nt: TGTGCCAGCAGCCCCGGGACCGGCGGGACGCAGTATTTT; CDR3aa: CASSPGTGGTQYF
d_gene: NA; j_gene: TRBJ1-4; abundance: NA; v_gene: TRBV4-1; CDR3nt: TGCGCCAGCAGCCAAGTAACGGGGCCAGCTAATGAAAAACTGTTTTTT; CDR3aa: CASSQVTGPANEKLFF
d_gene: NA; j_gene: TRBJ1-1; abundance: NA; v_gene: TRBV6-5; CDR3nt: TGTGCCAGCCGGATACAGGGGAACACTGAAGCTTTCTTT; CDR3aa: CASRIQGNTEAFF
d_gene: TRBD2; j_gene: TRBJ2-3; abundance: NA; v_gene: TRBV5-5; CDR3nt: TGTGCCAGCAGCATGATTAGCGGGGCGCTCACAGATACGCAGTATTTT; CDR3aa: CASSMISGALTDTQYF
d_gene: TRBD1; j_gene: TRBJ2-2; abundance: NA; v_gene: TRBV25-1; CDR3nt: TGTGCCAGCAGTGGCTCCCCCGGGACAGGGGGCTTTGACGGGGAGCTGTTTTTT; CDR3aa: CASSGSPGTGGFDGELFF
d_gene: NA; j_gene: TRBJ2-7; abundance: NA; v_gene: TRBV10-3; CDR3nt: TGTGCCATCAGTGAGATTAAGCGAGGGGCCTCCTACGAGCAGTACTTC; CDR3aa: CAISEIKRGASYEQYF
d_gene: NA; j_gene: TRBJ2-7; abundance: NA; v_gene: TRBV9; CDR3nt: TGTGCCAGCAGCCCGACCCCTAGCGAGTACGAGCAGTACTTC; CDR3aa: CASSPTPSEYEQYF
d_gene: NA; j_gene: TRBJ2-7; abundance: NA; v_gene: TRBV4-1; CDR3nt: TGCGCCAGCAGTCCAGGGGCCTACGAGCAGTACTTC; CDR3aa: CASSPGAYEQYF
d_gene: NA; j_gene: TRBJ2-7; abundance: NA; v_gene: TRBV9; CDR3nt: TGTGCCAGCAGCGTAGATCTGGAGAGCTCCTACGAGCAGTACTTC; CDR3aa: CASSVDLESSYEQYF
d_gene: TRBD2; j_gene: TRBJ2-7; abundance: NA; v_gene: TRBV19; CDR3nt: TGTGCCACCACTAGCGGGAGCTCCTACGAGCAGTACTTC; CDR3aa: CATTSGSSYEQYF
d_gene: NA; j_gene: TRBJ1-6; abundance: NA; v_gene: TRBV7-2; CDR3nt: TGTGCCAGCAGCTTGTCCGTCGGACCCCTCCACTTT; CDR3aa: CASSLSVGPLHF
d_gene: NA; j_gene: TRBJ1-1; abundance: NA; v_gene: TRBV3-1/TRBV3-2; CDR3nt: TGTGCCAGCAGCCAAAGGCTCGGTGGGACTGAAGCTTTCTTT; CDR3aa: CASSQRLGGTEAFF
d_gene: TRBD2; j_gene: TRBJ2-5; abundance: few; v_gene: TRBV19; CDR3nt: TGTGCCAGTAGTATCGGACTAGCGGGTGGCATAGGAGAGACCCAGTACTTC; CDR3aa: CASSIGLAGGIGETQYF
d_gene: TRBD1; j_gene: TRBJ1-3; abundance: NA; v_gene: TRBV3-1/TRBV3-2; CDR3nt: TGTGCCAGCAAGGCGCAGGGGGTTACCACCATATATTTT; CDR3aa: CASKAQGVTTIYF
d_gene: TRBD2; j_gene: TRBJ2-7; abundance: NA; v_gene: TRBV6-5; CDR3nt: TGTGCCAGCAGTTACTCGGGACTAGCGGGGGAGCAGTACTTC; CDR3aa: CASSYSGLAGEQYF
d_gene: TRBD1; j_gene: TRBJ1-1; abundance: NA; v_gene: TRBV3-1/TRBV3-2; CDR3nt: TGTGCCAGCAGCCAAGATCAGGGGGGGGCGACTGAAGCTTTCTTT; CDR3aa: CASSQDQGGATEAFF
d_gene: NA; j_gene: TRBJ1-5; abundance: NA; v_gene: TRBV10-2; CDR3nt: TGCGCCAGCAGGAGCAGGGACAATCAGCCCCAGCATTTT; CDR3aa: CASRSRDNQPQHF
d_gene: TRBD1; j_gene: TRBJ1-4; abundance: NA; v_gene: TRBV4-1; CDR3nt: TGCGCCAGCAGTGACAGGGTTGGAAAGGAAAAACTGTTTTTT; CDR3aa: CASSDRVGKEKLFF
d_gene: NA; j_gene: TRBJ2-7; abundance: NA; v_gene: TRBV5-5; CDR3nt: TGTGCCAGCAGCTTCACCCCACAGGCGGGGACCTACGAGCAGTACTTC; CDR3aa: CASSFTPQAGTYEQYF
d_gene: NA; j_gene: TRBJ1-5; abundance: NA; v_gene: TRBV3-1/TRBV3-2; CDR3nt: TGTGCCAGCAGCTCACAGTATAGCAATCAGCCCCAGCATTTT; CDR3aa: CASSSQYSNQPQHF
d_gene: NA; j_gene: TRBJ2-3; abundance: few; v_gene: TRBV28; CDR3nt: TGTGCCAGCAGCCCGAATGCAGATACGCAGTATTTT; CDR3aa: CASSPNADTQYF
d_gene: TRBD1; j_gene: TRBJ2-6; abundance: NA; v_gene: TRBV28; CDR3nt: TGTGCCAGCAGTTTTCAGGGGGCGACGTCTGGGGCCAACGTCCTGACTTTC; CDR3aa: CASSFQGATSGANVLTF
d_gene: TRBD1; j_gene: TRBJ1-1; abundance: few; v_gene: TRBV10-2; CDR3nt: TGCGCCAGCAGTTCACAGGGGGCAAACACTGAAGCTTTCTTT; CDR3aa: CASSSQGANTEAFF
d_gene: NA; j_gene: TRBJ1-2; abundance: few; v_gene: TRBV11-2; CDR3nt: TGTGCCAGCAGCCCCCCGGAGGCGTCCTATGGCTACACCTTC; CDR3aa: CASSPPEASYGYTF
d_gene: NA; j_gene: TRBJ1-1; abundance: NA; v_gene: TRBV11-3; CDR3nt: TGTGCCAGCAGCCTTGGACCAACGGGGGGAGCTTTCTTT; CDR3aa: CASSLGPTGGAFF
d_gene: NA; j_gene: TRBJ2-1; abundance: NA; v_gene: TRBV7-2; CDR3nt: TGTGCCAGCAGCGGGGCTAGCTCCTACAATGAGCAGTTCTTC; CDR3aa: CASSGASSYNEQFF
d_gene: NA; j_gene: TRBJ2-3; abundance: NA; v_gene: TRBV5-1; CDR3nt: TGCGCCAGCAGCCGGTCAGGGGAGGCAGATACGCAGTATTTT; CDR3aa: CASSRSGEADTQYF